This passage covers 23 T cell receptor beta chains from one sample sequenced in a study of technical replicates of blood from several donors. TCRdb keeps only in-frame clones here, not all; method: immunoSEQ multiplex PCR. The sample lists just under 85,000 clones, over 85% seen once, with around 0.25% in the top ten. The sequenced sample was T cells isolated from PBMCs. The receptors were gathered from a human donor in good health.

The chain combines TRBV6-5 with TRBJ2-3; 10 bases line up with TRBD2. CDR3 size: 15 residues. The V and J ends lost 2 bases and 3 bases, in that order; junction bases with no gene match: 2. Germline CDR1 is MNHEY and CDR2 is SVGAGI. This chain's CDR3 is CASSYRTSGTDTQYF. The CDR3 DNA reads as TGTGCCAGCAGTTACCGGACTAGCGGAACAGATACGCAGTATTTT.

The chain links TRBV5-1 to TRBJ1-3; no clear D gene. This CDR3 is 14 amino acids long. V was trimmed by 3 bases and J by 0 bases, leaving 7 bases between them. The germline CDR1 and CDR2 sequences are SGHRS and YFSETQ. The CDR3 coding sequence is TGCGCCAGCAGCTCAGGATCCTCTGGAAACACCATATATTTT. Amino acids: CASSSGSSGNTIYF.

This clone was observed a handful of times. The chain links TRBV30 to TRBJ1-1; D ambiguous. Trimming removed 0 bases from V and 0 bases from J, with 8 bases in between. The CDR3 totals 14 residues. Germline V lookup: CDR1 GTSNPN, CDR2 SVGIG (reference sequence). Here the CDR3 reads CAWSVSSLNTEAFF. CDR3 bases: TGTGCCTGGAGTGTGTCTAGCCTGAACACTGAAGCTTTCTTT.

This chain links TRBV28 with TRBJ2-3, with TRBD2 matching 9 bases. CDR3 size: 16 residues. The V segment lost 7 bases and the J segment 3 bases; nucleotides outside the gene matches: 11. Germline V lookup: CDR1 MDHEN, CDR2 SYDVKM. For the CDR3, the DNA is TGTGCCAGCATCGCCGGGACTAGCTTTGGAACAGATACGCAGTATTTT. It is translated as CASIAGTSFGTDTQYF.

J is TRBJ2-3 and V is TRBV9; D unresolved. Looked up from germline, CDR1 is SGDLS and CDR2 is YYNGEE. Trimming took off 7 bases at V and 6 bases at J, with 15 bases between the two ends. This CDR3 contains 13 residues. CDR3 nucleotide sequence: TGTGCCAGCGTGCACTCCGAGTCGGATACGCAGTATTTT. Translated: CASVHSESDTQYF. Together with reference TRBV9 and TRBJ2-3, the CDR3 gives the full variable domain: DSGVTQTPKHLITATGQRVTLRCSPRSGDLSVYWYQQSLDQGLQFLIQYYNGEERAKGNILERFSAQQFPDLHSELNLSSLELGDSALYFCASVHSESDTQYFGPGTRLTVL.

The chain combines TRBV30 with TRBJ2-1, with D tentatively TRBD2 (6 bases). Deletions cut 1 base from V and 8 bases from J, with 12 bases between. CDR1 is GTSNPN, CDR2 SVGIG, per germline (reference sequence). CDR3 length equals 13 residues. CDR3 sequence: CAWSGLAGYEQFF. The CDR3 DNA reads as TGTGCCTGGAGTGGGTTGGCGGGGTATGAGCAGTTCTTC.

This clone was detected only once. The chain employs TRBV10-1 and TRBJ2-4; 16 nucleotides align to TRBD2. The CDR3 has 16 residues. With 6 bases clipped from V and 7 bases from J, the junction kept 6 bases outside the gene matches. Germline V gene sequence: CDR1 WNHNN, CDR2 SYGVQD (reference sequence). The CDR3 nucleotides are TGCGCCAGCAGCTCAGGGACTAGCGGGAGGGCGAACATTCAGTACTTC. Translation: CASSSGTSGRANIQYF.

The CDR3 region has the DNA TGCGCCAGCAGCTTTTTAAGCGTGTCTAGCGGGGGGGAAGAGACCCAGTACTTC. Residues: CASSFLSVSSGGEETQYF. The chain couples TRBV5-1 to TRBJ2-5; 12 bases are a match to TRBD2. Germline trimming cut 2 bases from V and 3 bases from J; bases unmatched to any gene: 11. The CDR3 runs to 18 residues. The germline CDR1 and CDR2 sequences are SGHRS and YFSETQ. Full variable domain (missing parts from reference TRBV5-1 and TRBJ2-5): KAGVTQTPRYLIKTRGQQVTLSCSPISGHRSVSWYQQTPGQGLQFLFEYFSETQRNKGNFPGRFSGRQFSNSRSEMNVSTLELGDSALYLCASSFLSVSSGGEETQYFGPGTRLLVL.

This clone was seen more than once but under ten times. The V gene is TRBV20-1, the J gene TRBJ1-1, with D uncertain. Germline V gene sequence: CDR1 DFQATT, CDR2 SNEGSKA (reference sequence). V dropped 3 bases and J dropped 8 bases, with 10 bases sitting between them. The CDR3 is 11 amino acids. The CDR3 coding sequence is TGCAGTGCTAGGTTCGGGTCCGAAGCTTTCTTT. Its protein is CSARFGSEAFF.

The chain is built from TRBV11-3 and TRBJ2-7; D might be TRBD1 (6 bases). The V and J ends lost 4 bases and 3 bases respectively, with 19 bases between them. CDR3 size: 16 residues. Germline CDR1 reads SGHNT; CDR2 reads YENEEA. The CDR3 DNA reads TGTGCCAGCAGCTCAACCCGGCAGGGGATATTCTACGAGCAGTACTTC. Its translation: CASSSTRQGIFYEQYF.

This chain links TRBV5-1 with TRBJ1-1, with a possible D match to TRBD1 (6 bases). The germline gives CDR1 SGHRS, CDR2 YFSETQ. There are 16 residues in the CDR3. The V end lost 4 bases, the J end lost 1 base, and 17 bases lay between the germline ends. The CDR3: CASSPIPGHRNTEAFF. The CDR3 region has the DNA TGCGCCAGCAGCCCGATACCGGGACACAGGAACACTGAAGCTTTCTTT.

The rearrangement uses TRBV6-1 and TRBJ1-1; D gene unclear. Germline V CDR1 and CDR2: MNHNS, SASEGT. The CDR3 sequence is 12 residues long. Trimming shortened V by 3 bases and J by 7 bases, and 9 bases separated the two germline ends. The CDR3 DNA reads TGTGCCAGCAGTGATTGGGGAGATGAAGCTTTCTTT. It is translated as CASSDWGDEAFF.

J is TRBJ2-3 and V is TRBV5-1; 11 nucleotides line up with TRBD2. Germline V gives CDR1 SGHRS, CDR2 YFSETQ. This CDR3 is 16 amino acids long. Trimming at V came to 4 bases and at J to 0 bases, leaving 4 bases not matched to a gene. In DNA form, the CDR3 reads TGCGCCAGCAGCCTACGGACTAGCGGGAGCACAGATACGCAGTATTTT. It is translated as CASSLRTSGSTDTQYF.

This clone appeared a single time. The V gene is TRBV5-6, the J gene TRBJ2-5, with 10 bases aligning to TRBD2. CDR1 and CDR2 (germline): SGHDT, YYEEEE. This CDR3 is 17 amino acids long. V lost 2 bases to trimming and J lost 4 bases; unmatched junction nucleotides: 11. In DNA, the CDR3 is TGTGCCAGCAGCTTAGTTAACCTAGCGGGGGTAGGAGAGACCCAGTACTTC. Translated: CASSLVNLAGVGETQYF. Full variable domain (outside the CDR3, taken from reference TRBV5-6 and TRBJ2-5): DAGVTQSPTHLIKTRGQQVTLRCSPKSGHDTVSWYQQALGQGPQFIFQYYEEEERQRGNFPDRFSGHQFPNYSSELNVNALLLGDSALYLCASSLVNLAGVGETQYFGPGTRLLVL.

The chain employs TRBV2 and TRBJ1-2; possibly TRBD1 for D (5 bases). CDR3 length: 16 amino acids. Trimming stripped 2 bases from V and 7 bases from J, with 20 bases between. Germline V gene data show CDR1 as SNHLY and CDR2 as FYNNEI. The CDR3 region has the DNA TGTGCCAGCAGTGAAATTGGATGGGGCGGTTTAATTGGCTACACCTTC. It translates to CASSEIGWGGLIGYTF.

The chain employs TRBV4-2 and TRBJ1-2; the D is unclear. Trimming removed 0 bases from V and 5 bases from J, with 13 bases in between. This CDR3 contains 15 residues. Germline CDR1 reads LGHNA; CDR2 reads YNFKEQ. The DNA for the CDR3 is TGTGCCAGCAGCCAAGATTTAGAGGGTAAATATGGCTACACCTTC. Translating gives CASSQDLEGKYGYTF.

The V gene is TRBV6-1, the J gene TRBJ2-7; tentatively, D is TRBD1 (5 bases). Trimming removed 0 bases from V and 2 bases from J, with 8 bases in between. The CDR3 is 14 residues long. The germline gives CDR1 MNHNS, CDR2 SASEGT. The CDR3 loop reads CASSEAPGTYEQYF. CDR3 nucleotide sequence: TGTGCCAGCAGTGAAGCGCCAGGGACCTACGAGCAGTACTTC.

This chain links TRBV28 with TRBJ2-7, with D tentatively TRBD2 (5 bases). With 2 bases removed from V and 0 bases from J, the gap between germline ends came to 11 bases. Germline loops: CDR1 MDHEN, CDR2 SYDVKM. The CDR3 sequence is 15 residues long. The CDR3 protein is CASSLQAGSSYEQYF. The CDR3 DNA reads as TGTGCCAGCAGTTTACAGGCGGGCAGCTCCTACGAGCAGTACTTC.

The chain links TRBV27 to TRBJ2-1; D unclear. The germline V gene encodes CDR1 MNHEY and CDR2 SMNVEV (reference sequence). CDR3 size: 13 residues. Trimming shortened V by 5 bases and J by 13 bases, and 18 bases separated the two germline ends. The CDR3 nucleotides are TGTGCCAGCAGTCCCTCACAAATTCTTCATCAGTTCTTC. Encoded protein: CASSPSQILHQFF.

The chain joins TRBV7-6 to TRBJ2-7, with 7 bases identical to TRBD1. The CDR3 consists of 16 residues. Trimming at V came to 5 bases and at J to 2 bases, leaving 12 bases not matched to a gene. Per the germline V gene, CDR1 is SGHVS and CDR2 is FNYEAQ. CDR3 loop: CASSTTKTGRAYEQYF. For the CDR3, the DNA is TGTGCCAGCAGCACTACGAAGACAGGGCGGGCCTACGAGCAGTACTTC.

The chain couples TRBV11-2 to TRBJ2-5, with 9 nucleotides matching TRBD1. Germline loops: CDR1 SGHAT, CDR2 FQNNGV. V trimming: 5 bases; J trimming: 4 bases; junction bases outside the gene matches: 8. The CDR3 totals 15 residues. The CDR3 sequence: CASSHWDRVRETQYF. CDR3 coding DNA: TGTGCCAGCAGCCACTGGGACAGGGTAAGAGAGACCCAGTACTTC.

V gene TRBV10-1 combines with J gene TRBJ2-5, with a tentative D call TRBD2 (6 bases). The CDR3 runs 16 residues. Germline V gene lookup returns CDR1 WNHNN and CDR2 SYGVQD (reference sequence). The V gene lost 3 bases and the J gene lost 3 bases, with 17 bases spanning the gap. CDR3 in amino acids: CASSDVSRLEKETQYF. The CDR3 nucleotides read TGCGCCAGCAGTGATGTTTCGCGACTAGAGAAAGAGACCCAGTACTTC.

The genes are TRBV6-5 and TRBJ1-5; D is possibly TRBD1 (6 bases). The V end was cut by 6 bases, the J end by 9 bases, with 18 bases between. CDR3 length: 14 residues. The V gene's germline CDR1 is MNHEY and CDR2 SVGAGI. CDR3 nucleotides: TGTGCCAGCAGCAACCGGGGGGCCCGGGGGCCCCAGCATTTT. Amino acids: CASSNRGARGPQHF.